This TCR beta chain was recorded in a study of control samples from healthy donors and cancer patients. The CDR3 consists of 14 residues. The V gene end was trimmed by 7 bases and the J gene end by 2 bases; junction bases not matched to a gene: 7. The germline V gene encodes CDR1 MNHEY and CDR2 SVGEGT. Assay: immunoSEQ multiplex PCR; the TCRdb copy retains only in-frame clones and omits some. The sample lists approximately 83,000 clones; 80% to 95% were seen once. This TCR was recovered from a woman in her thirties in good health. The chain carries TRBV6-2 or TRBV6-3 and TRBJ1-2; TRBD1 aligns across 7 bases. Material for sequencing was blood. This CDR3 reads CASTPGTANYGYTF. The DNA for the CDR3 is TGTGCCAGCACCCCCGGGACAGCGAACTATGGCTACACCTTC.